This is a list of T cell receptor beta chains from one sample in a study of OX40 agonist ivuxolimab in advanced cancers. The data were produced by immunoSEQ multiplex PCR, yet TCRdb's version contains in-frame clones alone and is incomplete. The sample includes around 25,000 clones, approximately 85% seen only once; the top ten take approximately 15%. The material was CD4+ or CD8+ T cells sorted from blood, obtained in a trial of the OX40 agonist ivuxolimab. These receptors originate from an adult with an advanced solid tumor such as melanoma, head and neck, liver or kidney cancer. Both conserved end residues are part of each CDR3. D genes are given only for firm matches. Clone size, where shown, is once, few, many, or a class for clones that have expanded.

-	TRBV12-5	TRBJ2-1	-	CASGPSWASEQFF	TGTGCTAGTGGCCCCAGTTGGGCCAGTGAGCAGTTCTTC
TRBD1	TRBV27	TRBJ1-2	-	CASSRRRTGRNNYGYTF	TGTGCCAGCAGTCGCCGGAGGACAGGACGAAATAACTATGGCTACACCTTC
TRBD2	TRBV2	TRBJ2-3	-	CASSASGRTDTQYF	TGTGCCAGCAGTGCTAGCGGGAGGACAGATACGCAGTATTTT
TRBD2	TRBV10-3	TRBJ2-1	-	CAISLGGTYNEQFF	TGTGCCATCTCTCTCGGGGGGACCTACAATGAGCAGTTCTTC
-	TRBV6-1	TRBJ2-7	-	CASSALREQYF	TGTGCCAGCAGTGCCTTAAGGGAGCAGTACTTC
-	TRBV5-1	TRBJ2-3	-	CASSTGTLISTDTQYF	TGCGCCAGCAGCACAGGGACGTTGATTAGCACAGATACGCAGTATTTT
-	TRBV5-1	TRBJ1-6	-	CASSSSISSPLHF	TGCGCCAGCAGCTCGTCTATCAGTTCACCCCTCCACTTT
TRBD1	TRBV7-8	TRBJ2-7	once	CASSFTPGQGIEQYF	TGTGCCAGCAGTTTTACCCCGGGACAGGGGATCGAGCAGTACTTC
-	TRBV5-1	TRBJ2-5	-	CASKSLSGGAQETQYF	TGCGCCAGCAAAAGCCTCTCCGGAGGGGCCCAAGAGACCCAGTACTTC
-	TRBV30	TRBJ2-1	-	CACLPSYNEQFF	TGTGCCTGTCTCCCCTCCTACAATGAGCAGTTCTTC
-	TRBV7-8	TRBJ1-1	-	CASSLAQPNTEAFF	TGTGCCAGCAGCTTAGCACAGCCGAACACTGAAGCTTTCTTT
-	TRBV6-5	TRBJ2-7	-	CASSPISYGYEQYF	TGTGCCAGCAGTCCTATAAGTTATGGCTACGAGCAGTACTTC
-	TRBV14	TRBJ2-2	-	CASSQESGRYTGELFF	TGTGCCAGCAGCCAAGAAAGTGGGAGGTACACCGGGGAGCTGTTTTTT
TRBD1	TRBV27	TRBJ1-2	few	CASSVDRDYGYTF	TGTGCCAGCAGCGTGGACAGGGATTATGGCTACACCTTC
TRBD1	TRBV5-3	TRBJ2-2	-	CARSTYRGRITGELFF	TGTGCCAGAAGCACGTACAGGGGGCGCATCACCGGGGAGCTGTTTTTT
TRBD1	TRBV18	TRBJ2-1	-	CASSTNKQGNEQFF	TGTGCCAGCTCAACAAACAAACAGGGGAATGAGCAGTTCTTC
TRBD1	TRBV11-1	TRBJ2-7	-	CASSLNDRDREYEQYF	TGTGCCAGCAGCTTAAATGACCGGGACAGGGAGTACGAGCAGTACTTC
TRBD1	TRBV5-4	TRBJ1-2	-	CASSWDRGERGYTF	TGTGCCAGCAGCTGGGACAGGGGTGAGAGGGGCTACACCTTC
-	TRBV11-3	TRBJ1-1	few	CASSLEGRTALSFF	TGTGCCAGCAGCTTAGAGGGTCGGACAGCCCTCTCCTTCTTT
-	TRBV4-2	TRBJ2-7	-	CASSQDGASSYEQYF	TGTGCCAGCAGCCAAGACGGGGCCTCTTCCTACGAGCAGTACTTC
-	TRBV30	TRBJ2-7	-	CAWRGGGNPTSEQYF	TGTGCCTGGCGAGGAGGGGGGAACCCTACCTCCGAGCAGTACTTC
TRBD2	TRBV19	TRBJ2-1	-	CASSKQSSSGPYNEQFF	TGTGCCAGTAGTAAACAGTCTTCTAGCGGGCCCTACAATGAGCAGTTCTTC
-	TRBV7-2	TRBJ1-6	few	CASSLVRGNSPLHF	TGTGCCAGCAGCTTAGTGCGCGGGAATTCACCCCTCCACTTT
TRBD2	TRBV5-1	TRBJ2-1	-	CASRSPGTSVDNEQFF	TGCGCCAGCAGATCCCCAGGGACTAGCGTAGACAATGAGCAGTTCTTC
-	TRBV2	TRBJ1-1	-	CASRQNGGSTEAFF	TGTGCCAGCAGACAGAACGGGGGAAGCACTGAAGCTTTCTTT
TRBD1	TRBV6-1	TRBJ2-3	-	CASNRGTGYTDTQYF	TGTGCCAGCAATCGGGGGACAGGGTACACAGATACGCAGTATTTT
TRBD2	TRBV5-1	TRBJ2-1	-	CASSSASGANEQFF	TGCGCCAGCAGCTCGGCTAGCGGGGCAAATGAGCAGTTCTTC
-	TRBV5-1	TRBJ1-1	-	CASSLDPETEAFF	TGCGCCAGCAGCTTGGATCCGGAAACTGAAGCTTTCTTT
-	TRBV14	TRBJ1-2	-	CASSQASYGYTF	TGTGCCAGCAGTCAGGCTTCCTATGGCTACACCTTC
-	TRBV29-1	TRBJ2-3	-	CSVIPYSTDTQYF	TGCAGCGTTATACCATATAGCACAGATACGCAGTATTTT
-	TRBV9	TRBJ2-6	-	CASSVAVLAGSVLTF	TGTGCCAGCAGCGTAGCGGTCTTGGCAGGGTCGGTCCTGACTTTC
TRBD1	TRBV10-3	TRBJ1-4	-	CAISSTGPNEKLFF	TGTGCCATCAGCTCGACAGGGCCTAATGAAAAACTGTTTTTT
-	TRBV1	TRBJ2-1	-	CTSSHGTSGIPSSYNEQFF	TGCACCAGCAGCCACGGGACTAGCGGCATTCCTAGCTCCTACAATGAGCAGTTCTTC
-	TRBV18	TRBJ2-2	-	CASSPDVTGELFF	TGTGCCAGCTCACCAGACGTCACCGGGGAGCTGTTTTTT
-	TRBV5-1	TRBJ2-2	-	CASSSPDLGNTGELFF	TGCGCCAGCAGCTCGCCGGATCTTGGGAACACCGGGGAGCTGTTTTTT
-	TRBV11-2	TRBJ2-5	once	CASSHGGETQYF	TGTGCCAGCTCGCACGGGGGTGAGACCCAGTACTTC
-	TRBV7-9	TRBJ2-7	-	CASSYTDIPYEQYF	TGTGCCAGCAGTTACACCGACATACCCTACGAGCAGTACTTC
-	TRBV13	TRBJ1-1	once	CASSFSMGTEAFF	TGTGCCAGCAGTTTTAGTATGGGGACTGAAGCTTTCTTT
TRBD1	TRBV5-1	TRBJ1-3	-	CASTPGQAPGNTIYF	TGCGCCAGCACCCCGGGACAGGCCCCTGGAAACACCATATATTTT
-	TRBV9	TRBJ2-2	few	CASSVGRADHTGELFF	TGTGCCAGCAGCGTAGGCAGGGCGGACCACACCGGGGAGCTGTTTTTT
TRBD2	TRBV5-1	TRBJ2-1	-	CASTPGLADFNEQFF	TGCGCCAGCACACCGGGACTAGCTGATTTCAATGAGCAGTTCTTC
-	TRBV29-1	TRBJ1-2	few	CSVDKPGPGNGYTF	TGCAGCGTTGACAAGCCCGGCCCAGGGAATGGCTACACCTTC
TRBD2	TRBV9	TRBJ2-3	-	CASSVTGGSTDTQYF	TGTGCCAGCAGCGTTACGGGGGGTTCCACAGATACGCAGTATTTT
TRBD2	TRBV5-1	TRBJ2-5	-	CASRSGLVQETQYF	TGCGCCAGCAGATCGGGACTAGTACAAGAGACCCAGTACTTC
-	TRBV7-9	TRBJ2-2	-	CASSFNPQGYTGELFF	TGTGCCAGCAGCTTCAACCCACAGGGTTACACCGGGGAGCTGTTTTTT
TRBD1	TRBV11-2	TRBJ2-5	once	CASSIGAGGVTETQYF	TGTGCCAGCAGTATTGGGGCAGGGGGCGTCACGGAGACCCAGTACTTC
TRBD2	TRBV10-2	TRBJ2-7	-	CASRLGTSATYEQYF	TGCGCCAGCAGACTCGGGACTAGCGCCACCTACGAGCAGTACTTC
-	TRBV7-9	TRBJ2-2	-	CASSLVSGNTGELFF	TGTGCCAGCAGCTTAGTTTCGGGTAACACCGGGGAGCTGTTTTTT
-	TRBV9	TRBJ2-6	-	CASSAGFAGANVLTF	TGTGCCAGCAGCGCCGGGTTTGCTGGGGCCAACGTCCTGACTTTC
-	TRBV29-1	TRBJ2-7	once	CSVEKVGVTYEQYF	TGCAGCGTTGAAAAGGTGGGGGTTACCTACGAGCAGTACTTC
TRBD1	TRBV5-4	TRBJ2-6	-	CASSRPGQGPAGANVLTF	TGTGCCAGCAGCCGACCGGGACAGGGGCCGGCTGGGGCCAACGTCCTGACTTTC
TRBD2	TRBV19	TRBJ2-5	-	CASRTSGENEETQYF	TGTGCCAGTAGGACTAGCGGGGAGAACGAAGAGACCCAGTACTTC
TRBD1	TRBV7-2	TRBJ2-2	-	CASSLPDRVKYGELFF	TGTGCCAGCAGCTTACCCGACAGGGTTAAATACGGGGAGCTGTTTTTT
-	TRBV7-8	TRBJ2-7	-	CASSPAGTNYEQYF	TGTGCCAGCAGCCCTGCCGGGACAAATTACGAGCAGTACTTC
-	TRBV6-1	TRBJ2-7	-	CASSSIGGAYEQYF	TGTGCCAGCAGTTCCATTGGGGGGGCTTACGAGCAGTACTTC
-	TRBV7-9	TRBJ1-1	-	CASSFGGYTEAFF	TGTGCCAGCAGCTTTGGGGGGTACACTGAAGCTTTCTTT
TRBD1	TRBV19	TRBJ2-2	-	CASTGGPGELFF	TGTGCCAGTACAGGGGGTCCCGGGGAGCTGTTTTTT